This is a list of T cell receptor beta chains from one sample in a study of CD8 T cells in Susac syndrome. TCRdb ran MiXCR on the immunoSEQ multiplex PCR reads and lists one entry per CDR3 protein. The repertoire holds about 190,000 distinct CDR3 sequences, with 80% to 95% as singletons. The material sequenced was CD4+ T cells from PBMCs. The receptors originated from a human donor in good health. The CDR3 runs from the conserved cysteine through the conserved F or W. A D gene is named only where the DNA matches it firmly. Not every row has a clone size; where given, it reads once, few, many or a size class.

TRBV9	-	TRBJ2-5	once	TGTGCCAGCAGCCGAACCTACCAAGAGACCCAGTACTTC	CASSRTYQETQYF
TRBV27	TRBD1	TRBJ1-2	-	TGTGCCAGCAGTTTAAGTGGACAGGGAATAAGTGGCTACACCTTC	CASSLSGQGISGYTF
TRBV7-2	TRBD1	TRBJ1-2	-	TGTGCCAGCAGCTTTTCGGACAGGGGATATGGCTACACCTTC	CASSFSDRGYGYTF
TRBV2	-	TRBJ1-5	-	TGTGCCAGCAGTGCCCGGGGGGATAGCAATCAGCCCCAGCATTTT	CASSARGDSNQPQHF
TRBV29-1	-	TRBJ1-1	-	TGCAGCGATGCCGCCCGGGGGACTGAAGCTTTCTTT	CSDAARGTEAFF
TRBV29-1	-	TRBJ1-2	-	TGCAGCGTTTCAAGGCGATCCTCCGATGGCTACACCTTC	CSVSRRSSDGYTF
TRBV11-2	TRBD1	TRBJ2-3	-	TGTGCCAGCAGCTTAGCCCGACAGGGGAGCACAGATACGCAGTATTTT	CASSLARQGSTDTQYF
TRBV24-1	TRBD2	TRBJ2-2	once	TGTGCCACCAGTGACGGGGCAGCTAGCGGGGCTATCACCGGGGAGCTGTTTTTT	CATSDGAASGAITGELFF
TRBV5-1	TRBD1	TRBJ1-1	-	TGCGCCAGCAGCCGGGGACAGGGTACGAACACTGAAGCTTTCTTT	CASSRGQGTNTEAFF
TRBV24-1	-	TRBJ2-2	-	TGTGCCACCAGTGCCCGCGGCGGGGCCAACACCGGGGAGCTGTTTTTT	CATSARGGANTGELFF
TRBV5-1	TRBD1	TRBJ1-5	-	TGCGCCAGCAGACGGGACAGTAGCAATCAGCCCCAGCATTTT	CASRRDSSNQPQHF
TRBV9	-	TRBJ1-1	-	TGTGCCAGCAGCGCCGGGACACTTCTAGGGGGGACTGAAGCTTTCTTT	CASSAGTLLGGTEAFF
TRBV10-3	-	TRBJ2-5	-	TGTGCCATCAGTGAGTCGGACCTCGCAGAGACCCAGTACTTC	CAISESDLAETQYF
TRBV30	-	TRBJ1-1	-	TGTGCCTGGAGTCGGGGGGGGCGAAACACTGAAGCTTTCTTT	CAWSRGGRNTEAFF
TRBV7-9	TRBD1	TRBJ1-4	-	TGTGCCAGCAGCGGAACAGGGGGGCTAACTGAAAAACTGTTTTTT	CASSGTGGLTEKLFF